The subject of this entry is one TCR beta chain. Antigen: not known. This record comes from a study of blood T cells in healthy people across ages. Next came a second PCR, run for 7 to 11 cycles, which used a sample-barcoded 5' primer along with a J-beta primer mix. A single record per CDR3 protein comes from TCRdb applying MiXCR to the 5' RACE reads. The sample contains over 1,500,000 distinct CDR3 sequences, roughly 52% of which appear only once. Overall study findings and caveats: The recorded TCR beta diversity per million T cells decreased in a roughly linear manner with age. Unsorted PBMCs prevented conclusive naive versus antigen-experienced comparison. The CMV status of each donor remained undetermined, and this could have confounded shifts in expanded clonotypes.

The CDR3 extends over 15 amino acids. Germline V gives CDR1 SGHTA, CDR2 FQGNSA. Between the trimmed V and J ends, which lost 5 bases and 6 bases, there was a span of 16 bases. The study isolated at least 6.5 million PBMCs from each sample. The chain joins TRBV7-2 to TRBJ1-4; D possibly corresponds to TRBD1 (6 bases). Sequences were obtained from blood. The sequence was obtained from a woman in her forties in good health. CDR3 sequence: CASSTYREGYEKLFF. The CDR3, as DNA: TGTGCCAGCAGCACCTACAGGGAAGGTTATGAAAAACTGTTTTTT.